This T cell receptor (beta chain) emerged from a study of blood T cell repertoires in COVID-19. As for the study in general: Nucleic acid was either cDNA or gDNA, and it came from T cells, B-cell-depleted T cells, or PBMCs.

Germline CDR1 SGHDT, CDR2 YYEEEE. This CDR3 comprises 14 residues. Trimming shortened V by 4 bases and J by 3 bases, and 12 bases separated the two germline ends. Clones were sequenced by immunoSEQ multiplex PCR, and TCRdb holds only the in-frame ones, with some missing. The sample includes 100,000 to 150,000 clones, less than 90% of them seen just once. This clone appeared a single time. The gene calls are TRBV5-6 and TRBJ2-3; no reliable D call. Material for sequencing was peripheral blood. The TCR sequence derives from a man older than 75 with active or convalescent COVID-19. Here the CDR3 reads CASSPPVGTDTQYF. The CDR3 DNA reads TGTGCCAGCAGCCCCCCGGTCGGGACAGATACGCAGTATTTT.